This entry is about one T cell receptor beta chain. Its antigen is not identified. The study sampled nominally healthy donors, though unrecorded immune exposures were likely. The data stem from a study of cytomegalovirus exposure and HLA in healthy donors. Broader study findings: Previously analyzed data showed that most TCR beta V segments were productive at a frequency of about 87% or about 30%. A missense DCLRE1C variant was associated with V- and J-gene trimming of TCR beta chains in a later analysis, and an independent cohort replicated the association.

PCR amplification relied on 60 Vbeta primers (plus 13 Jbeta primers). Authors' methods: Later, an analysis found about 77 million unique TCR beta chains, and about 10 million of these were shared. TCRdb keeps only in-frame clones here, not all; method: immunoSEQ multiplex PCR. Clonal size and the V and J genes are those of that table, whereas D and trimming came from the DNA. The top ten clones hold around 10% of a sample with 70,000 or so clones, 60% to 75% of them seen once. CDR3 length equals 16 residues. The germline CDR1 and CDR2 sequences are KGHSH and LQKENI. Trimming left V 0 bases short and J 2 bases short, with 13 bases between.

Sequencing was performed on PBMCs. The J gene is TRBJ1-1, the V gene TRBV18; D is ambiguous. This clonotype was sampled from a woman in her fifties or sixties in good health and CMV-seropositive. The CDR3 is CASSPPLGGLNTEAFF. Here the CDR3 DNA reads TGTGCCAGCTCACCACCGTTGGGAGGGCTTAACACTGAAGCTTTCTTT.